The 29 T cell receptor beta chains below come from one sample, sequenced in a study of shared clonotypes between healthy human individuals. Sequenced by immunoSEQ multiplex PCR; TCRdb stores in-frame clones only, minus some. The table includes roughly 330,000 clones, around 67% detected once. Sequencing was carried out using memory CD4+ T cells sorted from blood. Subset given: CD45RA-negative fraction. These receptors came from a man in his thirties or forties in good health.

V is TRBV2 and J is TRBJ2-7, with 10 positions matching TRBD1. The CDR3 covers 14 residues. The ends lost 4 bases at V and 4 bases at J; junction bases unmatched: 4. Germline values: CDR1 SNHLY, CDR2 FYNNEI. In DNA, the CDR3 is TGTGCCAGCAGTGTCCGGGACAGGGGTTACGAGCAGTACTTC. This sequence encodes CASSVRDRGYEQYF.

The chain recombines TRBV4-1 with TRBJ1-2, with a weak D call TRBD1 (6 bases). The CDR3 spans 13 residues. The V gene lost 1 base and the J gene lost 4 bases, with 7 bases spanning the gap. CDR1 and CDR2 from the germline V gene are MGHRA and YSYEKL. The CDR3, as DNA: TGCGCCAGCAGCCAAGGGACAGTCTATGGCTACACCTTC. This codes for CASSQGTVYGYTF.

The chain links TRBV7-8 to TRBJ2-7, with D possibly matching TRBD1 (5 bases). The CDR3 runs 13 residues. The V gene's germline CDR1 is SGHVS and CDR2 FQNEAQ. Trimming cost V 1 base and J 5 bases, with 9 bases left between them. CDR3 in amino acids: CASSLVQGDEQYF. CDR3 coding DNA: TGTGCCAGCAGCTTAGTTCAGGGCGACGAGCAGTACTTC.

This chain joins TRBV7-2 and TRBJ2-1; 8 nucleotides match TRBD2. The CDR3 is 14 amino acids. Germline V gives CDR1 SGHTA, CDR2 FQGNSA. Losses at the gene ends were 9 bases for V and 4 bases for J; bases not matched to a gene: 8. CDR3 in amino acids: CASRAVAGYNEQFF. The CDR3 region has the DNA TGTGCCAGTAGGGCGGTAGCGGGGTACAATGAGCAGTTCTTC.

The chain couples TRBV5-8 to TRBJ1-1; D not resolved. Germline values: CDR1 SGHTS, CDR2 YDEGEE. V was trimmed by 4 bases and J by 3 bases, leaving 7 bases between them. The CDR3 spans 12 residues. The CDR3 reads CASSRGHTEAFF. In DNA form, the CDR3 reads TGTGCCAGCAGCCGCGGGCACACTGAAGCTTTCTTT. Complete variable domain (other parts from reference TRBV5-8 and TRBJ1-1): EAGVTQSPTHLIKTRGQQATLRCSPISGHTSVYWYQQALGLGLQFLLWYDEGEERNRGNFPPRFSGRQFPNYSSELNVNALELEDSALYLCASSRGHTEAFFGQGTRLTVV.

This clone was seen a handful of times. The chain recombines TRBV20-1 with TRBJ2-3; D is unclear. Germline lookup yields CDR1 DFQATT and CDR2 SNEGSKA (reference sequence). V lost 1 base and J lost 14, with 13 bases in between. CDR3 length: 11 residues. CDR3 in DNA: TGCAGTGCTAGAGCGTGGTCCTGGTGGTATTTT. It is translated as CSARAWSWWYF.

The chain couples TRBV19 to TRBJ2-1; TRBD2 agrees at 7 bases. The CDR3 is 14 amino acids. V gave up 2 bases and J gave up 7 bases; unmatched junction bases: 5. Germline CDR1 reads LNHDA; CDR2 reads SQIVND (reference sequence). The CDR3 reads CASSIWEGRNEQFF. The CDR3 DNA reads as TGTGCCAGTAGTATATGGGAGGGGCGGAATGAGCAGTTCTTC.

This chain links TRBV30 with TRBJ2-1, with 11 bases that match TRBD2. Germline V gene sequence: CDR1 GTSNPN, CDR2 SVGIG (reference sequence). This CDR3 is 15 amino acids long. With 3 bases clipped from V and 5 bases from J, the junction kept 6 bases outside the gene matches. The CDR3 loop is CAWSPLAGDDNEQFF. Written as DNA, the CDR3 is TGTGCCTGGAGCCCACTAGCGGGAGATGACAATGAGCAGTTCTTC.

This chain connects TRBV9 to TRBJ2-1; D ambiguous. Trimming took off 0 bases at V and 6 bases at J, with 10 bases between the two ends. The CDR3 sequence is 14 residues long. The germline gives CDR1 SGDLS, CDR2 YYNGEE. This CDR3 is CASSVVQSRNEQFF. The DNA for the CDR3 is TGTGCCAGCAGCGTAGTCCAGTCACGCAATGAGCAGTTCTTC.

V is TRBV7-9 and J is TRBJ2-1, with 7 bases aligning to TRBD1. In germline, CDR1 is SEHNR, CDR2 FQNEAQ (reference sequence). This CDR3 is built from 14 residues. J gave up 9 bases and V 1 base, and 6 bases lay outside the gene matches. The CDR3: CASSLGGTASEQFF. The CDR3 bases are TGTGCCAGCAGCTTAGGGGGGACAGCCTCTGAGCAGTTCTTC. The whole variable domain, remainder taken from reference TRBV7-9 and TRBJ2-1, is DTGVSQNPRHKITKRGQNVTFRCDPISEHNRLYWYRQTLGQGPEFLTYFQNEAQLEKSRLLSDRFSAERPKGSFSTLEIQRTEQGDSAMYLCASSLGGTASEQFFGPGTRLTVL.

This chain connects TRBV29-1 to TRBJ2-2, with TRBD2 matching 7 bases. Germline V lookup: CDR1 SQVTM, CDR2 ANQGSEA. This CDR3 is built from 16 residues. V shed 7 bases and J 6 bases; nucleotides not matched to a gene: 17. This CDR3 reads CSAPNPAGDMAGELFF. The DNA for the CDR3 is TGCAGCGCCCCTAATCCCGCGGGAGATATGGCCGGGGAGCTGTTTTTT.

The V call is TRBV10-3, the J call TRBJ2-4, with D perhaps being TRBD1 or TRBD2 (5 bases each). V was shortened by 10 bases and J by 3 bases, with 19 bases between the two germline ends. This CDR3 has 15 residues. Germline lookup yields CDR1 ENHRY and CDR2 SYGVKD. The CDR3 reads CATAASGTLKNIQYF. In nucleotides, the CDR3 is TGTGCCACCGCAGCCTCTGGGACCCTCAAAAACATTCAGTACTTC.

This clone appeared a few times. This sequence joins TRBV2 and TRBJ2-7; D is unclear. The CDR3 is made up of 11 amino acids. The V end was cut by 7 bases, the J end by 12 bases, with 16 bases between. The germline CDR1 and CDR2 sequences are SNHLY and FYNNEI. This chain's CDR3 is CASTLRVGLYF. CDR3 DNA sequence: TGTGCCAGCACTTTAAGGGTAGGGCTGTACTTC.

This chain connects TRBV7-8 to TRBJ2-4; possibly TRBD2 for D (5 bases). Trimming shortened V by 2 bases and J by 6 bases, and 8 bases separated the two germline ends. Per germline, CDR1 SGHVS and CDR2 FQNEAQ. The CDR3 length is 13 residues. In nucleotides, the CDR3 is TGTGCCAGCAGCTTAAACCTAGCAAACATTCAGTACTTC. Its translation is CASSLNLANIQYF.

The rearrangement uses TRBV27 and TRBJ2-1, with TRBD2 matching 7 bases. CDR3 size: 17 residues. Germline values: CDR1 MNHEY, CDR2 SMNVEV (reference sequence). Trimming removed 1 base from V and 4 bases from J; junction bases left unmatched: 10. Written as DNA, the CDR3 is TGTGCCAGCAGTTTATTTCAGGCAGCGGGGATTTACAATGAGCAGTTCTTC. Encoded protein: CASSLFQAAGIYNEQFF.

The chain carries TRBV5-1 and TRBJ2-1, with 8 bases aligning to TRBD2. This CDR3 has 15 amino acids. Germline V CDR1 and CDR2: SGHRS, YFSETQ. V was pared by 4 bases and J by 4 bases, with 7 bases of the junction left unmatched. DNA for the CDR3: TGCGCCAGCAGCCCCCGGGAGGGGATGTACAATGAGCAGTTCTTC. It is translated as CASSPREGMYNEQFF.

The chain carries TRBV19 and TRBJ1-3, with TRBD1 identical over 7 bases. The CDR3 runs to 15 residues. J was trimmed by 3 bases and V by 5 bases; bases with no gene match: 7. CDR1 LNHDA and CDR2 SQIVND come from the germline V gene (reference sequence). CDR3 amino acids: CASSPMTGIGNTIYF. The CDR3 region has the DNA TGTGCCAGTAGTCCCATGACAGGGATTGGAAACACCATATATTTT.

This chain connects TRBV7-3 to TRBJ2-3, with a weak D call TRBD1 (6 bases). This CDR3 comprises 14 residues. Germline-derived CDR1 and CDR2 are SGHTA and FQGTGA. Trimming shortened V by 5 bases and J by 2 bases, and 11 bases separated the two germline ends. The CDR3: CASSPGQYTDTQYF. The DNA of the CDR3 is TGTGCCAGCAGCCCCGGACAGTACACAGATACGCAGTATTTT.

J is TRBJ1-1 and V is TRBV10-2, with D possibly matching TRBD1 (6 bases). CDR1 and CDR2 (germline): WSHSY, SAAADI. CDR3 length: 12 amino acids. Trimming pared 6 bases from V and 6 bases from J, leaving 11 bases between. The CDR3 sequence is CASSQGSPEAFF. For the CDR3, the DNA is TGCGCCAGCAGCCAGGGGAGCCCTGAAGCTTTCTTT.

This chain connects TRBV15 to TRBJ2-7; TRBD2 agrees at 9 bases. V lost 4 bases to trimming and J lost 6 bases; unmatched junction nucleotides: 7. Germline CDR1 reads LNHNV; CDR2 reads YYDKDF (reference sequence). The CDR3 has 14 amino acids. CDR3 in amino acids: CATSTAGGPVEQYF. Here the CDR3 DNA reads TGTGCCACCAGCACGGCGGGAGGGCCCGTCGAGCAGTACTTC.

J is TRBJ2-3 and V is TRBV2, with no clear D. Germline-derived CDR1 and CDR2 are SNHLY and FYNNEI. CDR3 length: 13 amino acids. Trimming removed 6 bases from V and 2 bases from J, with 9 bases in between. CDR3 sequence reads: CASRYRVTDTQYF. The CDR3 bases are TGTGCCAGCAGGTACCGCGTCACAGATACGCAGTATTTT.

The CDR3 nucleotides are TGTGCCAGCAGCCGGGACAGCTACACAGATACGCAGTATTTT. The encoded protein is CASSRDSYTDTQYF. V is TRBV5-5 and J is TRBJ2-3, with 7 bases matching TRBD1. Germline V gives CDR1 SGHKS, CDR2 YYEKEE (reference sequence). The CDR3 loop spans 14 amino acids. The V and J ends lost 4 bases and 2 bases, in that order; junction bases with no gene match: 4.

The chain links TRBV7-2 to TRBJ1-4, with 7 bases matching TRBD1. The ends lost 3 bases at V and 7 bases at J; junction bases unmatched: 2. The CDR3 has 13 amino acids. Looked up from germline, CDR1 is SGHTA and CDR2 is FQGNSA. The CDR3: CASSFDRAEKLFF. CDR3 nucleotide sequence: TGTGCCAGCAGCTTCGACAGGGCTGAAAAACTGTTTTTT.

The CDR3 bases are TGCAGCGTTGAGACGACAGGGACTTGGACAGATACGCAGTATTTT. Translated: CSVETTGTWTDTQYF. The rearrangement joins TRBV29-1 to TRBJ2-3; TRBD1 is a possible D gene (7 bases). CDR3 length: 15 residues. Germline-derived CDR1 and CDR2 are SQVTM and ANQGSEA. V lost 3 bases to trimming and J lost 3 bases, with 16 bases between them.

CDR3 coding DNA: TGTGCCAGCAGCGTACTAGCGGGAGGTCCCACAGATACGCAGTATTTT. This sequence encodes CASSVLAGGPTDTQYF. The chain combines TRBV7-9 with TRBJ2-3; 12 bases are shared with TRBD2. Germline lookup yields CDR1 SEHNR and CDR2 FQNEAQ (reference sequence). The CDR3 has 16 residues. Losses at the gene ends were 5 bases for V and 2 bases for J; bases not matched to a gene: 5.

The CDR3 region has the DNA TGTGCCAGCACCGGACAGGGGTTTGAGGGCTACACCTTC. Its protein is CASTGQGFEGYTF. The chain uses TRBV7-2 and TRBJ1-2, with TRBD1 matching over 9 bases. J was trimmed by 8 bases and V by 7 bases; bases with no gene match: 8. Germline loops: CDR1 SGHTA, CDR2 FQGNSA. The CDR3 sequence is 13 residues long.

On this clone itself: The sample contains more than one DNA sequence encoding this CDR3. The chain employs TRBV6-6 and TRBJ1-1; D gene unclear. Trimming left V 2 bases short and J 0 bases short, with 10 bases between. Germline V gene lookup returns CDR1 MNHNY and CDR2 SVGAGI (reference sequence). CDR3 length: 15 residues. As DNA, the CDR3 is TGTGCCAGCAGTTACGGCGGTATCATGAACACTGAAGCTTTCTTT. It specifies CASSYGGIMNTEAFF.

The CDR3 DNA reads TGTGCCAGCATAGTTTGCTTGGGCAAACTGTTTTTT. This translates into CASIVCLGKLFF. The chain joins TRBV6-4 to TRBJ1-4; D ambiguous. V was pared by 7 bases and J by 11 bases, with 14 bases between. The CDR3 runs 12 residues. The germline V gene encodes CDR1 MRHNA and CDR2 SNTAGT.

The chain joins TRBV5-1 to TRBJ2-1, with D possibly called TRBD1 or TRBD2 (5 bases each). Germline V CDR1 and CDR2: SGHRS, YFSETQ. The CDR3 is 14 amino acids. The germline V and J ends were trimmed by 0 bases and 6 bases, with 10 bases remaining between them. CDR3 protein: CASSLGDLGNEQFF. For the CDR3, the DNA is TGCGCCAGCAGCTTGGGGGACCTAGGCAATGAGCAGTTCTTC.